One sample yielded the 17 T cell receptor beta chains listed below, sequenced in a study of CD8+ T cells in alopecia areata. It was cDNA, reverse transcribed from extracted RNA, that served as the sequencing template. The table came from immunoSEQ multiplex PCR; TCRdb's copy has only in-frame clones and leaves some out. The repertoire consists of under 350,000 clones, with about three fifths occurring once and the leading ten covering about 1.8%. The treatment: oral pan-JAK inhibitor, 5-10 mg twice daily. The sequenced sample was CD4+ T cells sorted from blood, obtained at week 24, from a patient treated with tofacitinib. The source of these receptors is a human donor with alopecia areata.

This clone was counted between two and nine times. This sequence joins TRBV6-5 and TRBJ1-1; no reliable D call. V lost 2 bases to trimming and J lost 0 bases, with 7 bases between them. CDR3 length: 14 amino acids. Germline V gives CDR1 MNHEY, CDR2 SVGAGI. The CDR3, as DNA: TGTGCCAGCAGTTACGACTTCATGAACACTGAAGCTTTCTTT. It codes for CASSYDFMNTEAFF.

This clone was detected only a few times. The gene calls are TRBV7-2 and TRBJ2-5; D is perhaps TRBD1 (7 bases). The CDR3 consists of 14 residues. The V end lost 5 bases, the J end lost 5 bases, and 15 bases lay between the germline ends. The V gene's germline CDR1 is SGHTA and CDR2 FQGNSA. CDR3 DNA sequence: TGTGCCAGCAGCCCCAGGACAGGAGGGGAGACCCAGTACTTC. Its translation is CASSPRTGGETQYF. Combining the CDR3 with reference TRBV7-2 and TRBJ2-5 gives the whole variable domain GAGVSQSPSNKVTEKGKDVELRCDPISGHTALYWYRQSLGQGLEFLIYFQGNSAPDKSGLPSDRFSAERTGGSVSTLTIQRTQQEDSAVYLCASSPRTGGETQYFGPGTRLLVL.

The rearrangement joins TRBV23-1 to TRBJ2-7, with TRBD1 as a possible D gene (5 bases). TRBV23-1 counts as an open reading frame of uncertain function. V lost 4 bases and J 2 bases, leaving 18 bases between the germline ends. The CDR3 sequence is 16 residues long. CDR3: CASSPPILGRAYEQYF. CDR3 nucleotides: TGCGCCAGCAGTCCACCAATCCTAGGCAGGGCCTACGAGCAGTACTTC.

The rearrangement joins TRBV9 to TRBJ1-2; D unresolved. CDR3 length: 18 amino acids. Trimming removed 0 bases from V and 4 bases from J, with 22 bases in between. The germline gives CDR1 SGDLS, CDR2 YYNGEE. The DNA for the CDR3 is TGTGCCAGCAGCGTAGATGGAAGGGCGACGGCGCGCTCCTATGGCTACACCTTC. Its protein product is CASSVDGRATARSYGYTF.

The rearrangement uses TRBV4-2 and TRBJ2-3, with D unresolved. Germline-derived CDR1 and CDR2 are LGHNA and YNFKEQ. The CDR3 is 11 amino acids. V was cut by 5 bases and J by 7 bases, with 7 bases left in between. CDR3: CASSSMYTQYF. The CDR3 DNA follows: TGTGCCAGCAGCTCCATGTATACGCAGTATTTT.

V gene TRBV28 combines with J gene TRBJ1-5, with D possibly TRBD1 on 5 matching bases. Germline V gene data show CDR1 as MDHEN and CDR2 as SYDVKM. The CDR3 covers 15 residues. With 11 bases removed from V and 1 base from J, the gap between germline ends came to 18 bases. As DNA, the CDR3 is TGTGCCCACTCGGGGCAGGGAAGGAGCAATCAGCCCCAGCATTTT. Protein sequence: CAHSGQGRSNQPQHF.

The chain carries TRBV7-9 and TRBJ2-4; TRBD1 is a possible D gene (5 bases). CDR3 length equals 16 residues. Looked up from germline, CDR1 is SEHNR and CDR2 is FQNEAQ (reference sequence). Trimming cost V 0 bases and J 6 bases, with 15 bases left between them. CDR3 region: CASSLAVRTYLNIQYF. In DNA form, the CDR3 reads TGTGCCAGCAGCTTAGCTGTAAGGACATACCTAAACATTCAGTACTTC.

This clone was counted between two and nine times. The CDR3: CASSIQDRSLREQYF. CDR3 in DNA: TGTGCCAGCAGCATACAAGACAGGTCGTTGCGGGAGCAGTACTTC. The chain employs TRBV9 and TRBJ2-7; weak D call: TRBD1 (6 bases). V lost 4 bases and J 7 bases, leaving 21 bases between the germline ends. The CDR3 totals 15 residues. Germline V gene lookup returns CDR1 SGDLS and CDR2 YYNGEE.

The chain employs TRBV9 and TRBJ1-5; D perhaps matches TRBD1 (5 bases). The CDR3 sequence is 13 residues long. Germline V gives CDR1 SGDLS, CDR2 YYNGEE. Between the trimmed V and J ends, which lost 4 bases and 5 bases, there was a span of 10 bases. CDR3 bases: TGTGCCAGCAGCTCCGACAGTTATCAGCCCCAGCATTTT. It yields the protein CASSSDSYQPQHF.

A remark on this clone: Other nucleotide sequences in the sample specify the same CDR3. The gene calls are TRBV29-1 and TRBJ2-1; D is ambiguous. V lost 4 bases, J lost 4 bases, and 5 bases lay in between. This CDR3 comprises 11 residues. From germline, CDR1 is SQVTM and CDR2 ANQGSEA. The CDR3: CSVGTYNEQFF. The DNA of the CDR3 is TGCAGCGTTGGGACGTACAATGAGCAGTTCTTC.

The chain links TRBV30 to TRBJ1-5; no clear D gene. V lost 3 bases, J lost 0 bases, and 6 bases lay in between. This CDR3 has 13 amino acids. The V gene's germline CDR1 is GTSNPN and CDR2 SVGIG (reference sequence). The CDR3 sequence is CAWRPNSNQPQHF. The CDR3 nucleotides read TGTGCCTGGAGACCAAATAGCAATCAGCCCCAGCATTTT.

The V gene is TRBV6-5, the J gene TRBJ1-5; D remains unclear. The CDR3 has 14 amino acids. The V end was cut by 4 bases, the J end by 4 bases, with 11 bases between. Germline CDR1 and CDR2: MNHEY and SVGAGI. The CDR3 region has the DNA TGTGCCAGCAGTTGGAGCGTGGGGAATCAGCCCCAGCATTTT. Amino acid sequence: CASSWSVGNQPQHF.

CDR3 bases: TGCGCCAGCGGGGGAGCTAGCGGGGGCCATCACAACTCCTACAATGAGCAGTTCTTC. Protein product: CASGGASGGHHNSYNEQFF. V gene TRBV23-1 combines with J gene TRBJ2-1, with 10 nucleotides matching TRBD2. TRBV23-1 is treated as an ORF (open reading frame) with a function not yet certain. V lost 8 bases, J lost 0 bases, and 16 bases stayed unmatched. The CDR3 is made up of 19 amino acids.

The CDR3 protein is CASSAGPPRISGANVLTF. The CDR3 DNA reads as TGCGCCAGCAGCGCCGGGCCGCCTCGTATCTCTGGGGCCAACGTCCTGACTTTC. This rearrangement joins TRBV5-1 to TRBJ2-6; no clear D. Per the germline V gene, CDR1 is SGHRS and CDR2 is YFSETQ. This CDR3 is built from 18 residues. Trimming shortened V by 4 bases and J by 0 bases, and 17 bases separated the two germline ends.

CDR3 amino acids: CASSYDGSRQETQYF. CDR3 DNA sequence: TGTGCCAGCAGCTACGATGGGTCGAGACAAGAGACCCAGTACTTC. The rearrangement joins TRBV7-9 to TRBJ2-5; D not certain. The germline gives CDR1 SEHNR, CDR2 FQNEAQ (reference sequence). This CDR3 contains 15 residues. Trimming left V 4 bases short and J 2 bases short, with 14 bases between.

The chain couples TRBV5-1 to TRBJ2-5; D may be TRBD1 or TRBD2 (5 bases each). The germline V gene encodes CDR1 SGHRS and CDR2 YFSETQ. CDR3 length equals 15 residues. Trimming stripped 1 base from V and 2 bases from J, with 12 bases between. DNA of the CDR3: TGCGCCAGCAGCTTGTACCCGGGGCGGCAAGAGACCCAGTACTTC. As protein: CASSLYPGRQETQYF.

The rearrangement uses TRBV5-1 and TRBJ2-1; 9 bases are shared with TRBD1. The junction had 7 bases not matched to a gene; V was cut back by 0 bases and J by 15 bases. CDR1 SGHRS and CDR2 YFSETQ come from the germline V gene. The CDR3 spans 13 residues. The DNA for the CDR3 is TGCGCCAGCAGCTTGGGTACAGGGGGCAAGGGGTTCTTC. Protein sequence: CASSLGTGGKGFF.